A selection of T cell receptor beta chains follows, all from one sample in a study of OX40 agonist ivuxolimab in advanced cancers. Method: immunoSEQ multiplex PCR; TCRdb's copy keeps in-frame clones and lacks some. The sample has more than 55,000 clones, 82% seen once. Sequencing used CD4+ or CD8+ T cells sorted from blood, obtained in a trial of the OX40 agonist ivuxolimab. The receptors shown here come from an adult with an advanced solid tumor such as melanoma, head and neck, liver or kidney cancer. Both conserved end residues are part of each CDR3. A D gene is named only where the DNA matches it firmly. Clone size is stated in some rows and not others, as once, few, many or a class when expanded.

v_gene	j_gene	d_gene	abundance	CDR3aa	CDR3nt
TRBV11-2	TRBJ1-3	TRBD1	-	CASSPRLGQGGLNTIYF	TGTGCCAGCAGCCCGCGTTTGGGACAGGGGGGCCTAAACACCATATATTTT
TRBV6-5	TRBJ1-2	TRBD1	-	CASTGTGYGYTF	TGTGCCAGCACCGGGACAGGGTATGGCTACACCTTC
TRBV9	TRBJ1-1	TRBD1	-	CASSFTGGTEAFF	TGTGCCAGCAGCTTTACAGGGGGAACTGAAGCTTTCTTT
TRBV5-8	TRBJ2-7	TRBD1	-	CASSFRGTGSSEQYF	TGTGCCAGCAGCTTTCGCGGGACAGGATCGTCCGAGCAGTACTTC
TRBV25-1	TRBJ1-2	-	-	CASRGQMDGYTF	TGTGCCAGCCGTGGACAGATGGACGGCTACACCTTC
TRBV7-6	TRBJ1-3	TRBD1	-	CASSLGAEGQGTGNTIYF	TGTGCCAGCAGCTTAGGGGCGGAGGGACAGGGGACTGGAAACACCATATATTTT
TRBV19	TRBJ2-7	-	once	CASRSSYEQYF	TGTGCCAGTAGGAGCTCCTACGAGCAGTACTTC
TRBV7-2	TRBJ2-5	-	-	CASSLAMQTQYF	TGTGCCAGCAGCTTAGCGATGCAGACCCAGTACTTC
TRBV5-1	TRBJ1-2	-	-	CASSLMGAPSSGGYTF	TGCGCCAGCAGCTTGATGGGTGCCCCCAGCTCTGGTGGCTACACCTTC
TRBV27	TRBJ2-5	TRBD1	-	CASSLGTGIGTQYF	TGTGCCAGCAGTTTAGGGACAGGGATAGGGACCCAGTACTTC
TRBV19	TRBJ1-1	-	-	CASSIGTAKAFF	TGTGCCAGTAGTATAGGGACGGCTAAAGCTTTCTTT
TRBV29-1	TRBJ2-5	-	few	CSVEAVTQETQYF	TGCAGCGTTGAAGCAGTAACCCAAGAGACCCAGTACTTC
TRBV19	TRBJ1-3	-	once	CASRGESGNTIYF	TGTGCCAGTAGGGGGGAGAGCGGAAACACCATATATTTT
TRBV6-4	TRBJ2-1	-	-	CASSDQFDEQFF	TGTGCCAGCAGTGATCAGTTCGATGAGCAGTTCTTC
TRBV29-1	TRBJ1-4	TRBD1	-	CSVQFRDRLFF	TGCAGCGTGCAATTCCGGGACAGGCTGTTTTTT
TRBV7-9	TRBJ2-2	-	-	CASSFERAIRGVAGELFF	TGTGCCAGCAGCTTCGAGAGGGCGATAAGGGGAGTTGCCGGGGAGCTGTTTTTT
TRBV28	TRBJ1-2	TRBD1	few	CASRRTGVNYGYTF	TGTGCCAGCAGACGGACAGGAGTTAACTATGGCTACACCTTC
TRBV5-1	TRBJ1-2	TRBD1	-	CASSLGGTGPYGYTF	TGCGCCAGCAGCTTGGGGGGGACAGGCCCCTATGGCTACACCTTC
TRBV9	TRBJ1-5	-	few	CASSVGGVPNQPQHF	TGTGCCAGCAGCGTAGGAGGAGTCCCCAATCAGCCCCAGCATTTT
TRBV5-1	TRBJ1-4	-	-	CASSRQNEKLFF	TGCGCCAGCAGCCGACAAAATGAAAAACTGTTTTTT
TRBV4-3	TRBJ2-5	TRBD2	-	CASSHQWREEETQYF	TGCGCCAGCAGCCATCAATGGCGGGAGGAAGAGACCCAGTACTTC
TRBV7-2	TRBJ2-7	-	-	CASSPGGPYEQYF	TGTGCCAGCAGCCCCGGGGGGCCCTACGAGCAGTACTTC
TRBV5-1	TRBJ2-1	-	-	CASTIQGGSAYNEQFF	TGCGCCAGCACCATACAGGGTGGGTCGGCATACAATGAGCAGTTCTTC
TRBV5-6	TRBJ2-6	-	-	CASNQGVGGANVLTF	TGTGCCAGCAACCAGGGTGTGGGGGGGGCCAACGTCCTGACTTTC
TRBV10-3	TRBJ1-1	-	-	CASSPRQGRQEAFF	TGTGCCAGCAGTCCACGGCAGGGTAGGCAGGAAGCTTTCTTT
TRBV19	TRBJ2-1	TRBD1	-	CASSIRGQWYEQFF	TGTGCCAGTAGTATCAGGGGGCAGTGGTATGAGCAGTTCTTC
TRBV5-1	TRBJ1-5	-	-	CASSQQGAGQPQHF	TGCGCCAGCAGCCAACAGGGAGCTGGACAGCCCCAGCATTTT
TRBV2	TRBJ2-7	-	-	CASSNSGTYYEQYF	TGTGCCAGCAGTAACTCCGGGACATACTACGAGCAGTACTTC
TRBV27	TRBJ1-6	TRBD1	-	CASSLLLRDRKNSPLHF	TGTGCCAGCAGTTTATTACTCCGGGACAGAAAAAATTCACCCCTCCACTTT
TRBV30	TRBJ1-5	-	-	CAWSGGQSNQPQHF	TGTGCCTGGAGTGGAGGACAGAGCAATCAGCCCCAGCATTTT
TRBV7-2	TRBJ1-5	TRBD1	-	CASSSTPNRGNQPQHF	TGTGCCAGCAGCTCCACACCGAACAGGGGTAATCAGCCCCAGCATTTT
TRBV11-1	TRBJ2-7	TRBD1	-	CASSHPTGQGSYEQYF	TGTGCCAGCAGCCATCCGACGGGACAGGGTTCCTACGAGCAGTACTTC
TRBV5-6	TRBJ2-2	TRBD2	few	CASSFGLAMNTGELFF	TGTGCCAGCAGCTTTGGACTAGCAATGAACACCGGGGAGCTGTTTTTT
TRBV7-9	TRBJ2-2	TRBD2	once	CASTESTKRGTGELFF	TGTGCCAGCACCGAATCTACCAAGCGGGGCACCGGGGAGCTGTTTTTT
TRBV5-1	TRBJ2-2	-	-	CASSLAGGGTGELFF	TGCGCCAGCAGCTTGGCCGGGGGCGGCACCGGGGAGCTGTTTTTT
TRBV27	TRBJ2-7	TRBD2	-	CASSRYSSGNTYEQYF	TGTGCCAGCAGCCGTTACTCTAGCGGGAACACCTACGAGCAGTACTTC
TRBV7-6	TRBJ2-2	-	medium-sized	CASSLVYDTGELFF	TGTGCCAGCAGCTTAGTATACGACACCGGGGAGCTGTTTTTT
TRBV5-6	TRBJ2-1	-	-	CASSPQSSYNEQFF	TGTGCCAGCAGCCCGCAAAGCTCCTACAATGAGCAGTTCTTC
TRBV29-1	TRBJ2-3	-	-	CSAPGPLGGTDTQYF	TGCAGCGCCCCGGGACCCCTAGGGGGGACAGATACGCAGTATTTT
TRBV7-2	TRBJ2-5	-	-	CASGAKGPGGGQYF	TGTGCCAGCGGCGCCAAGGGCCCAGGGGGAGGCCAGTACTTC
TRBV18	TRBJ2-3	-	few	CASSPSAGADTQYF	TGTGCCAGCTCACCAAGTGCAGGGGCGGATACGCAGTATTTT
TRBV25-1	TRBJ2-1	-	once	CASSGPGLGNEQFF	TGTGCCAGCAGTGGGCCGGGGCTGGGCAATGAGCAGTTCTTC
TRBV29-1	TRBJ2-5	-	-	CSVEEAYETQYF	TGCAGCGTGGAGGAAGCCTACGAGACCCAGTACTTC
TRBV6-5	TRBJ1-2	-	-	CASRGASDPGYTF	TGTGCCAGCAGGGGGGCATCAGACCCTGGCTACACCTTC
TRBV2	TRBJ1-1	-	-	CASSPDRRLNTEAFF	TGTGCCAGCAGTCCGGACAGACGTTTGAACACTGAAGCTTTCTTT
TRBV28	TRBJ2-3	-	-	CASSPSTGILITDTQYF	TGTGCCAGCAGTCCGTCCACAGGGATTCTTATCACAGATACGCAGTATTTT
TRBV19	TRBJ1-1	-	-	CASTGRGTEAFF	TGTGCCAGTACTGGCAGGGGCACTGAAGCTTTCTTT
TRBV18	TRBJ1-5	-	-	CASSPEGTGQPQHF	TGTGCCAGCTCACCAGAGGGAACAGGTCAGCCCCAGCATTTT
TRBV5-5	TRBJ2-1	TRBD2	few	CASSYWTSGSEQFF	TGTGCCAGCAGCTACTGGACTAGCGGGAGTGAGCAGTTCTTC
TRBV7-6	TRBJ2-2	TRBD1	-	CASSLQPGQGHHGELFF	TGTGCCAGCAGCCTGCAACCGGGACAGGGTCATCACGGGGAGCTGTTTTTT
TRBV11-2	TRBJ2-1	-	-	CASSLAASYAYNEQFF	TGTGCCAGCAGCTTAGCAGCATCCTACGCCTACAATGAGCAGTTCTTC
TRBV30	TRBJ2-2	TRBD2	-	CAWSRPTSGRSSGELFF	TGTGCCTGGAGTCGACCCACTAGCGGGAGAAGTTCCGGGGAGCTGTTTTTT
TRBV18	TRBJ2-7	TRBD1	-	CASSLTFGQGFHEQYF	TGTGCCAGCTCACTTACCTTCGGACAGGGGTTCCACGAGCAGTACTTC
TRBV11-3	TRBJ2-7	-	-	CASSFDQDYEQYF	TGTGCCAGCAGCTTCGACCAGGACTACGAGCAGTACTTC